This paragraph covers one T cell receptor (beta chain) sequence. The source of the sample is a study of T cell changes during pregnancy in multiple sclerosis. This CDR3 has 17 amino acids. Data came from immunoSEQ multiplex PCR; TCRdb stores just in-frame clones and leaves some out. This sample has tens of thousands of clones, with roughly 94% found just once. The sample here was peripheral blood, taken in the third trimester of pregnancy. The rearrangement uses TRBV21-1 and TRBJ2-7; the table's D call, TRBD2, has no DNA check behind it. TRBV21-1 constitutes a pseudogene. The receptor was isolated from a female donor with multiple sclerosis, enrolled in a pregnancy study. The CDR3 protein is CASSKDEAISLAYEQYF. The CDR3 coding sequence is TGTGCCAGCAGCAAAGACGAGGCGATTAGCCTAGCCTACGAGCAGTACTTC.